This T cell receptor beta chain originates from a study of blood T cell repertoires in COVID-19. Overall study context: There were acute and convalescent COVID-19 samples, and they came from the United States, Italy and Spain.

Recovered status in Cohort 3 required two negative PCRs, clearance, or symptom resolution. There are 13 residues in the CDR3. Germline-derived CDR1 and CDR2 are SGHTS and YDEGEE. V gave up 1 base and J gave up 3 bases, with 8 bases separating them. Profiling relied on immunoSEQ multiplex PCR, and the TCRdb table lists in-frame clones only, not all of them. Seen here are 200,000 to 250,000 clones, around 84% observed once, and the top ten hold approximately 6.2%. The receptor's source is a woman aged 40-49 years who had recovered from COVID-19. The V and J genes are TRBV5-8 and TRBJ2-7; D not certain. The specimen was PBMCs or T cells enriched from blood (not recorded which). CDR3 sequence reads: CASSLWRSYEQYF. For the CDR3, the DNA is TGTGCCAGCAGCTTGTGGCGGAGCTACGAGCAGTACTTC.